These T cell receptor beta chains were read from a single sample in a study of OX40 agonist ivuxolimab in advanced cancers. TCRdb keeps only in-frame clones here, not all; method: immunoSEQ multiplex PCR. Among 34,000 or so clones, more than 80% were seen once, and the ten largest hold roughly a fifth. The specimen was CD4+ or CD8+ T cells sorted from blood, collected in a trial of the OX40 agonist ivuxolimab. The receptor set was obtained from an adult with an advanced solid tumor such as melanoma, head and neck, liver or kidney cancer. Each CDR3 is given with its conserved first and last residue. Each record gives: D gene, clone size, J gene, V gene, CDR3 protein, CDR3 DNA. D genes are given only for firm matches. For some rows the clone size is stated as once, few or many, or as a class when expanded; others skip it.

-	-	TRBJ2-3	TRBV4-2	CASSQDPGDGADTQYF	TGTGCCAGCAGCCAAGACCCAGGAGACGGCGCAGATACGCAGTATTTT
-	-	TRBJ2-3	TRBV18	CASSPPAASDTQYF	TGTGCCAGCTCACCACCGGCGGCATCAGATACGCAGTATTTT
TRBD2	-	TRBJ2-1	TRBV6-1	CASSEATGLVYNEQFF	TGTGCCAGCAGTGAAGCCACGGGACTAGTCTACAATGAGCAGTTCTTC
-	-	TRBJ1-2	TRBV6-5	CASSGFNGYTF	TGTGCCAGCAGCGGGTTTAATGGCTACACCTTC
TRBD1	few	TRBJ2-7	TRBV18	CASSEGQGPYEQYF	TGTGCCAGCTCAGAGGGACAGGGACCCTACGAGCAGTACTTC
TRBD2	-	TRBJ2-5	TRBV7-2	CASSFGGARETQYF	TGTGCCAGCAGCTTCGGGGGGGCGAGAGAGACCCAGTACTTC
-	once	TRBJ1-1	TRBV2	CASFKTGVGTEAFF	TGTGCCAGCTTTAAGACGGGGGTCGGGACTGAAGCTTTCTTT
TRBD2	-	TRBJ2-7	TRBV6-1	CASSKTSGSYEQYF	TGTGCCAGCAGTAAGACTAGCGGCTCCTACGAGCAGTACTTC
-	-	TRBJ2-7	TRBV6-6	CASRDPGGYEQYF	TGTGCCAGCCGGGACCCCGGGGGTTACGAGCAGTACTTC
TRBD2	-	TRBJ2-1	TRBV7-3	CASSLRVGTSGMSSYNEQFF	TGTGCCAGCAGCCTCAGGGTCGGGACTAGCGGAATGAGCTCCTACAATGAGCAGTTCTTC
TRBD1	-	TRBJ2-2	TRBV5-4	CASSRELRQGSGELFF	TGTGCCAGCAGCCGGGAGCTGAGACAGGGGTCCGGGGAGCTGTTTTTT
TRBD2	-	TRBJ2-3	TRBV9	CASSPVAGKPTDTQYF	TGTGCCAGCAGCCCAGTAGCGGGTAAACCGACAGATACGCAGTATTTT
TRBD2	few	TRBJ2-2	TRBV6-5	CASSGGGNTGELFF	TGTGCCAGCAGCGGGGGGGGCAACACCGGGGAGCTGTTTTTT
-	-	TRBJ2-6	TRBV5-4	CASSLDPLEQGSNVLTF	TGTGCCAGCAGCTTGGACCCCCTCGAACAGGGTTCCAACGTCCTGACTTTC
TRBD1	-	TRBJ1-1	TRBV30	CAWSRGPTEAFF	TGTGCCTGGAGCAGGGGGCCCACTGAAGCTTTCTTT
TRBD2	once	TRBJ2-3	TRBV5-1	CASSLAGGSTDTQYF	TGCGCCAGCAGCTTGGCGGGGGGGAGCACAGATACGCAGTATTTT
-	-	TRBJ2-5	TRBV6-1	CASSELGGGTQYF	TGTGCCAGCAGTGAATTAGGGGGAGGGACCCAGTACTTC
TRBD1	-	TRBJ2-7	TRBV6-5	CASSPPTGLSEQYF	TGTGCCAGCAGTCCCCCGACAGGGCTAAGCGAGCAGTACTTC
-	-	TRBJ1-3	TRBV6-1	CASSEIGRGYGNTIYF	TGTGCCAGCAGTGAAATCGGCAGGGGTTACGGAAACACCATATATTTT
-	few	TRBJ2-5	TRBV5-1	CASSRGLLGVQETQYF	TGCGCCAGCAGCCGCGGACTCCTCGGGGTCCAAGAGACCCAGTACTTC
-	-	TRBJ1-2	TRBV28	CASSLSGFYGYTF	TGTGCCAGCAGTTTATCAGGGTTCTATGGCTACACCTTC
-	-	TRBJ1-1	TRBV21-1	CASSEAAAGLNFGTEAFF	TGTGCCAGCAGCGAGGCCGCGGCGGGGCTGAATTTTGGCACTGAAGCTTTCTTT
TRBD2	few	TRBJ2-5	TRBV7-9	CASSRSGGLQETQYF	TGTGCCAGCAGCCGTAGCGGGGGTTTACAAGAGACCCAGTACTTC
-	-	TRBJ2-1	TRBV10-1	CASSRGGSYNEQFF	TGCGCCAGCAGCCGTGGGGGTTCCTACAATGAGCAGTTCTTC
TRBD1	-	TRBJ1-5	TRBV19	CASSITGQAYSNQPQHF	TGTGCCAGTAGTATTACGGGACAGGCATATAGCAATCAGCCCCAGCATTTT
TRBD1	-	TRBJ2-5	TRBV28	CASSPNRGQETQYF	TGTGCCAGCAGTCCAAACAGGGGCCAAGAGACCCAGTACTTC
-	-	TRBJ1-4	TRBV28	CASSQTGLNEKLFF	TGTGCCAGCAGTCAAACAGGGTTGAATGAAAAACTGTTTTTT
-	once	TRBJ2-7	TRBV5-1	CASSGWGSYEQYF	TGCGCCAGCTCGGGCTGGGGGTCGTACGAGCAGTACTTC
TRBD2	-	TRBJ2-1	TRBV12-5	CASGSLRGLAGKDNEQFF	TGTGCTAGTGGTTCACTCCGGGGACTAGCGGGGAAGGACAATGAGCAGTTCTTC
-	-	TRBJ1-2	TRBV11-2	CASSLDLGAQSYGYTF	TGTGCCAGCAGCTTAGATCTGGGGGCGCAGAGCTATGGCTACACCTTC
-	-	TRBJ1-1	TRBV28	CASSLAGARAFF	TGTGCCAGCAGTTTAGCGGGCGCTCGAGCTTTCTTT
-	-	TRBJ1-5	TRBV7-9	CATRRISNQPQHF	TGTGCCACCAGACGGATTAGCAATCAGCCCCAGCATTTT
-	-	TRBJ2-1	TRBV4-2	CASSQGDSEGNEQFF	TGTGCCAGCAGCCAAGGTGACTCCGAAGGCAATGAGCAGTTCTTC
-	-	TRBJ2-3	TRBV30	CAWSAYSGGLLTDTQYF	TGTGCCTGGAGTGCCTATAGTGGGGGACTCCTCACGGATACGCAGTATTTT
-	-	TRBJ1-5	TRBV6-6	CASSYYRKDSNQPQHF	TGTGCCAGCAGTTACTATCGGAAAGATAGCAATCAGCCCCAGCATTTT
-	-	TRBJ2-7	TRBV5-4	CASSRGYQQYF	TGTGCCAGCAGCCGGGGCTATCAACAGTACTTC
-	-	TRBJ2-1	TRBV7-2	CASSQGQYSYNEQFF	TGTGCCAGCAGCCAGGGACAATACTCCTACAATGAGCAGTTCTTC
-	-	TRBJ1-1	TRBV9	CASSVATGNTEAFF	TGTGCCAGCAGCGTAGCTACAGGGAACACTGAAGCTTTCTTT
-	few	TRBJ1-1	TRBV4-3	CASSQVKNTEAFF	TGCGCCAGCAGCCAAGTAAAGAACACTGAAGCTTTCTTT
TRBD1	-	TRBJ2-7	TRBV7-9	CASSLEDRGPHEQYF	TGTGCCAGCAGCTTGGAGGACAGGGGCCCCCACGAGCAGTACTTC
TRBD1	few	TRBJ1-1	TRBV5-1	CASSYQGDTEAFF	TGCGCCAGCAGCTATCAGGGGGACACTGAAGCTTTCTTT
TRBD1	-	TRBJ2-7	TRBV6-5	CASSSRDRERYF	TGTGCCAGCAGTTCCCGGGACAGGGAAAGGTACTTC
TRBD2	-	TRBJ2-2	TRBV29-1	CSAGPGGAVF	TGCAGCGCTGGGCCGGGGGGAGCTGTTTTT
-	-	TRBJ1-5	TRBV15	CATSRSLGGPQPQHF	TGTGCCACCAGCAGATCACTGGGGGGGCCTCAGCCCCAGCATTTT
-	-	TRBJ1-5	TRBV19	CASSLFTQGNQPQHF	TGTGCCAGTAGCCTGTTTACGCAGGGCAATCAGCCCCAGCATTTT
TRBD1	few	TRBJ1-2	TRBV28	CASSTGGFGYTF	TGTGCCAGCAGTACAGGGGGCTTTGGCTACACCTTC
-	-	TRBJ1-1	TRBV7-9	CASSLGEGIPEAFF	TGTGCCAGCAGCTTAGGGGAGGGTATCCCTGAAGCTTTCTTT
-	-	TRBJ1-6	TRBV6-6	CASSYSQGYYNSPLHF	TGTGCCAGCAGTTACTCGCAGGGGTACTATAATTCACCCCTCCACTTT
TRBD1	-	TRBJ2-7	TRBV5-1	CASSRQGVIFDEQYF	TGCGCCAGCAGCCGACAGGGGGTAATCTTCGACGAGCAGTACTTC
-	-	TRBJ2-5	TRBV30	CAWTKTQTIMETQYF	TGTGCCTGGACGAAGACACAGACAATCATGGAGACCCAGTACTTC
-	once	TRBJ2-7	TRBV21-1	CATPVGGSSYEQYF	TGTGCCACCCCGGTTGGGGGGAGCTCCTACGAGCAGTACTTC
TRBD1	-	TRBJ1-5	TRBV6-1	CASSTTGTESQPQHF	TGTGCCAGCAGTACAACCGGGACAGAGAGTCAGCCCCAGCATTTT
-	-	TRBJ2-5	TRBV27	CASSGSGTFGETQYF	TGTGCCAGCAGCGGGTCGGGGACCTTCGGAGAGACCCAGTACTTC
TRBD1	once	TRBJ2-5	TRBV7-9	CASRNRGGSQETQYF	TGTGCCAGCAGAAACAGAGGGGGCTCCCAAGAGACCCAGTACTTC
-	-	TRBJ2-5	TRBV11-2	CASSLGVLGTQYF	TGTGCCAGCAGCTTAGGGGTTTTGGGTACCCAGTACTTC
TRBD1	-	TRBJ1-2	TRBV7-2	CASSSGTGNYGYTF	TGTGCCAGCAGCTCCGGGACAGGGAACTATGGCTACACCTTC
TRBD2	-	TRBJ2-2	TRBV5-1	CASSLGASGRSGTGELFF	TGCGCCAGCAGCTTGGGGGCTAGCGGGAGATCGGGAACCGGGGAGCTGTTTTTT
TRBD1	-	TRBJ1-6	TRBV6-6	CASSFTGGNNSPLHF	TGTGCCAGCAGTTTCACAGGGGGTAATAATTCACCCCTCCACTTT
-	-	TRBJ1-1	TRBV5-4	CASSGGEEGTEAFF	TGTGCCAGCAGCGGAGGGGAGGAAGGCACTGAAGCTTTCTTT